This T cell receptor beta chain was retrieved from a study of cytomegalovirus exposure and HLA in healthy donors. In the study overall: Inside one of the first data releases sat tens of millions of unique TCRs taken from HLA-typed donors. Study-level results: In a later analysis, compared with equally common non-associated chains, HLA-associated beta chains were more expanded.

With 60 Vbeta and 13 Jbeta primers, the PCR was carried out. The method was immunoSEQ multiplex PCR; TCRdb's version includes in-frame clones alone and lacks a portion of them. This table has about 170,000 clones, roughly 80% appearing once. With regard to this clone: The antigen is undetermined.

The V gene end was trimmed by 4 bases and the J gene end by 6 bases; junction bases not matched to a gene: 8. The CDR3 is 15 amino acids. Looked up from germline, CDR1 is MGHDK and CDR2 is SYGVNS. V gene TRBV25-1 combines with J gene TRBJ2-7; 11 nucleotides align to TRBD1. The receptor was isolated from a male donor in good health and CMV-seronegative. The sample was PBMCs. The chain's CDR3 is CASSASGTGGFEQYF. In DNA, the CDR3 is TGTGCCAGCAGTGCGTCCGGGACAGGGGGTTTCGAGCAGTACTTC.